Below are 26 T cell receptor beta chains sequenced from a single sample in a study of T cells in Graves' hyperthyroidism and ophthalmopathy. From RNA transcripts, TCR beta CDR3 regions were amplified. An initial round of RT-PCR targeting the TCR CDR3 relied on the HTBI primer set. One entry per CDR3 protein, called by TCRdb with MiXCR from the multiplex PCR reads. Of about 300,000 distinct CDR3 sequences in the sample, around 20% are singletons; the top ten hold roughly 39%. What was sequenced was blood. The source of these receptors is a man between 45 and 60 years old with Graves' ophthalmopathy.

The chain links TRBV11-2 to TRBJ2-7; 11 nucleotides match TRBD1. The V gene's germline CDR1 is SGHAT and CDR2 FQNNGV. V lost 5 bases, J lost 6 bases, and 3 bases stayed unmatched. CDR3 size: 13 residues. In DNA form, the CDR3 reads TGTGCCAGCAGCCCCGGACAGGGGGCCGAGCAGTACTTC. Protein product: CASSPGQGAEQYF.

This clonotype was found a few times. V and J are TRBV28 and TRBJ2-7; 11 bases line up with TRBD2. J gave up 1 base and V 4 bases, and 15 bases lay outside the gene matches. CDR1 and CDR2 (germline): MDHEN, SYDVKM. The CDR3 contains 19 residues. CDR3 DNA: TGTGCCAGCAGTTCCCCACTAGCGGGAGTCCGGAGGGGGTCCTACGAGCAGTACTTC. Translating gives CASSSPLAGVRRGSYEQYF.

Only a few counts were recorded for this clonotype. The V and J genes are TRBV9 and TRBJ2-1; D remains unclear. The V gene's germline CDR1 is SGDLS and CDR2 YYNGEE. The CDR3 is made up of 14 amino acids. Trimming shortened V by 2 bases and J by 0 bases, and 6 bases separated the two germline ends. CDR3 DNA: TGTGCCAGCAGCGTGGACGGCTCCTACAATGAGCAGTTCTTC. Its translation: CASSVDGSYNEQFF.

This clonotype is a singleton in its sample. The rearrangement joins TRBV11-3 to TRBJ2-3; no definite D call. V was clipped by 0 bases and J by 2 bases, with 6 bases between them. Germline V gene data show CDR1 as SGHNT and CDR2 as YENEEA. This CDR3 has 14 residues. The CDR3 DNA reads as TGTGCCAGCAGCTTAGACCCCATCACAGATACGCAGTATTTT. Protein product: CASSLDPITDTQYF.

In its sample, this clonotype was seen a few times. At one of its ends the junction is not consistent with the germline gene, which may arise from a read error. V is TRBV6-1 and J is TRBJ1-2; D unclear. CDR3 length: 11 amino acids. Germline CDR1 MNHNS, CDR2 SASEGT. CDR3 nucleotides: TGTGCCAGCAGTGAAGCTTCTAGGAGAGCCTTC. Translation: CASSEASRRAF.

This clonotype was detected ten times or more. The rearrangement uses TRBV7-2 and TRBJ2-2, with D unclear. Trimming took off 5 bases at V and 4 bases at J, with 11 bases between the two ends. The germline CDR1 and CDR2 sequences are SGHTA and FQGNSA. This CDR3 is built from 14 residues. CDR3 loop: CASSPSVSTGELFF. In DNA, the CDR3 is TGTGCCAGCAGCCCCAGTGTGAGCACCGGGGAGCTGTTTTTT.

This clonotype was counted at least ten times. The chain uses TRBV7-9 and TRBJ2-1; D uncertain. The length of the CDR3 is 14 residues. Germline values: CDR1 SEHNR, CDR2 FQNEAQ (reference sequence). Trimming took 8 bases from V and 6 from J, leaving 17 bases between them. The CDR3 protein is CASSGPLLSNEQFF. The CDR3 DNA follows: TGTGCCAGCTCCGGACCTCTACTTTCCAATGAGCAGTTCTTC.

This clonotype came up a few times. V usage is TRBV20-1 and J usage is TRBJ2-2; 8 nucleotides match TRBD1. This CDR3 region has 14 residues. Per germline, CDR1 DFQATT and CDR2 SNEGSKA (reference sequence). The V and J ends lost 4 bases and 7 bases, in that order; junction bases with no gene match: 8. The CDR3 sequence: CSANGGQVHGELFF. The CDR3 DNA sequence: TGCAGTGCTAACGGGGGACAGGTCCACGGGGAGCTGTTTTTT.

Many counts were recorded for this clonotype. This sequence joins TRBV27 and TRBJ2-7; D perhaps matches TRBD1 (5 bases). The germline V and J ends were trimmed by 6 bases and 0 bases, with 18 bases remaining between them. From germline, CDR1 is MNHEY and CDR2 SMNVEV (reference sequence). This CDR3 is built from 16 residues. CDR3 sequence reads: CASSRSRQLSSYEQYF. CDR3 nucleotides: TGTGCCAGCAGCCGGTCCCGACAGCTGAGCTCCTACGAGCAGTACTTC.

As regards this clonotype: With a much larger clone just one base away, this may be a read error. The chain carries TRBV29-1 and TRBJ2-1; 10 positions match TRBD1. CDR3 length: 12 residues. Per the germline V gene, CDR1 is SQVTM and CDR2 is ANQGSEA. Trimming cost V 7 bases and J 9 bases; bases outside gene matches: 6. This CDR3 reads CSGGQGGGEQFF. CDR3 bases: TGCAGCGGCGGACAGGGGGGAGGTGAGCAGTTCTTC.

In this sample, this clonotype turned up many times. V usage is TRBV3-1 and J usage is TRBJ2-7; D is unclear. Per the germline V gene, CDR1 is LGHDT and CDR2 is YNNKEL (reference sequence). The CDR3 has 11 residues. With 3 bases removed from V and 2 bases from J, the gap between germline ends came to 2 bases. CDR3 protein: CASSHTYEQYF. The CDR3 region has the DNA TGTGCCAGCAGCCACACCTACGAGCAGTACTTC.

CDR3 amino acids: CASTPRGGSSDTEAFF. Here the CDR3 DNA reads TGTGCCAGCACCCCTAGGGGGGGGAGTTCTGACACTGAAGCTTTCTTT. The chain couples TRBV11-2 to TRBJ1-1; D perhaps matches TRBD1 (6 bases). V lost 7 bases and J 3 bases, leaving 21 bases between the germline ends. Germline values: CDR1 SGHAT, CDR2 FQNNGV. This CDR3 has 16 residues.

Details on this clonotype: A read error may be the cause here, since a much bigger clone is one base away. The chain couples TRBV7-2 to TRBJ2-5; the match to TRBD2 covers 13 bases. The CDR3 is 14 residues long. Germline V gives CDR1 SGHTA, CDR2 FQGNSA. With 5 bases clipped from V and 7 bases from J, the junction kept 4 bases outside the gene matches. In nucleotides, the CDR3 is TGTGCCAGCAGCCCTTGGACTAGCGGGAGGACCCAGTACTTC. Its protein product is CASSPWTSGRTQYF.

The J gene is TRBJ2-5, the V gene TRBV29-1; maybe TRBD1 (5 bases). The CDR3 loop spans 13 amino acids. The V gene's germline CDR1 is SQVTM and CDR2 ANQGSEA. Trimming shortened V by 8 bases and J by 4 bases, and 17 bases separated the two germline ends. CDR3 amino acids: CSSRGGARETQYF. CDR3 nucleotide sequence: TGCAGCTCGAGAGGTGGGGCGCGAGAGACCCAGTACTTC.

With regard to this clonotype: Possible read error: a much larger clone is one base away. The genes are TRBV6-1 and TRBJ1-1, with unresolved D. Germline lookup yields CDR1 MNHNS and CDR2 SASEGT. V lost 2 bases and J lost 4, with 11 bases in between. The CDR3 has 14 amino acids. This CDR3 reads CASSEHPWTTEAFF. The CDR3 DNA is TGTGCCAGCAGTGAACACCCATGGACCACTGAAGCTTTCTTT.

This clonotype came up many times. The chain couples TRBV5-1 to TRBJ2-3; D possibly corresponds to TRBD1 (6 bases). The CDR3 is made up of 17 amino acids. The V gene lost 0 bases and the J gene lost 2 bases, with 16 bases spanning the gap. The germline gives CDR1 SGHRS, CDR2 YFSETQ. The CDR3 spells CASSLANGGHVTDTQYF. Written as DNA, the CDR3 is TGCGCCAGCAGCTTGGCCAATGGGGGACACGTCACAGATACGCAGTATTTT.

Points on this clonotype: A much bigger clone sits one base away, suggesting this may be a read error. The V and J genes are TRBV28 and TRBJ2-1, with a possible D match to TRBD2 (5 bases). The CDR3 is made up of 14 amino acids. Germline assignment: CDR1 MDHEN and CDR2 SYDVKM. DNA for the CDR3: TGTGCCGGCAGTTCGTCCCTAATGCCGGGATTGCAGTTCTTC. This gives the protein CAGSSSLMPGLQFF. Variable domain in full (rest from reference TRBV28 and TRBJ2-1): DVKVTQSSRYLVKRTGEKVFLECVQDMDHENMFWYRQDPGLGLRLIYFSYDVKMKEKGDIPEGYSVSREKKERFSLILESASTNQTSMYLCAGSSSLMPGLQFFGPGTRLTVL.

This clonotype occurred many times. This sequence joins TRBV28 and TRBJ1-5; 8 nucleotides line up with TRBD1. This CDR3 has 16 amino acids. Germline V CDR1 and CDR2: MDHEN, SYDVKM. J was trimmed by 2 bases and V by 6 bases; bases with no gene match: 9. In nucleotides, the CDR3 is TGTGCCAGCAGGTACGGACAGGGCCTAGGCAATCAGCCCCAGCATTTT. Its translation is CASRYGQGLGNQPQHF. Drawing the rest from reference TRBV28 and TRBJ1-5, the complete variable domain is DVKVTQSSRYLVKRTGEKVFLECVQDMDHENMFWYRQDPGLGLRLIYFSYDVKMKEKGDIPEGYSVSREKKERFSLILESASTNQTSMYLCASRYGQGLGNQPQHFGDGTRLSIL.

This clonotype was seen more than once but under ten times. The chain links TRBV20-1 to TRBJ2-1; a possible D gene is TRBD2 (5 bases). The CDR3 loop spans 15 amino acids. Germline V lookup: CDR1 DFQATT, CDR2 SNEGSKA (reference sequence). The V gene lost 0 bases and the J gene lost 4 bases, with 13 bases spanning the gap. The DNA of the CDR3 is TGCAGTGCTAGAGATCGGTCGGGAAGATACAATGAGCAGTTCTTC. Its protein product is CSARDRSGRYNEQFF.

The table lists this clonotype with many counts. The gene calls are TRBV11-2 and TRBJ2-5; TRBD2 might be the D (6 bases). Germline values: CDR1 SGHAT, CDR2 FQNNGV. This CDR3 is built from 16 residues. The V end lost 6 bases, the J end lost 2 bases, and 19 bases lay between the germline ends. CDR3 protein: CASRHRGTTFQETQYF. The CDR3 DNA is TGTGCCAGCAGACACCGGGGGACCACTTTTCAAGAGACCCAGTACTTC.

The chain is built from TRBV5-1 and TRBJ2-1; TRBD2 agrees at 11 bases. This CDR3 is 14 amino acids long. V trimming: 4 bases; J trimming: 5 bases; junction bases outside the gene matches: 2. Germline CDR1 is SGHRS and CDR2 is YFSETQ. CDR3 sequence: CASSTTSGNNEQFF. The CDR3 bases are TGCGCCAGCAGCACGACTAGCGGGAACAATGAGCAGTTCTTC.

The rearrangement joins TRBV14 to TRBJ1-1; D is uncertain. The CDR3 extends over 17 amino acids. The ends were cut back, 2 bases at V and 0 bases at J, with 16 bases in the middle. Per the germline V gene, CDR1 is SGHDN and CDR2 is FVKESK. CDR3 protein: CASSQLYTGRMNTEAFF. CDR3 nucleotides: TGTGCCAGCAGCCAACTCTATACCGGACGGATGAACACTGAAGCTTTCTTT.

This sequence joins TRBV9 and TRBJ2-1, with a weak D call TRBD1 (6 bases). Germline V gives CDR1 SGDLS, CDR2 YYNGEE. The CDR3 length is 16 residues. The germline V and J ends were trimmed by 0 bases and 5 bases, with 15 bases remaining between them. CDR3 coding DNA: TGTGCCAGCAGCGTAGCTCCAGGGGCAGTAAACAATGAGCAGTTCTTC. This gives the protein CASSVAPGAVNNEQFF.

This clonotype has at least ten counts. The genes are TRBV28 and TRBJ2-7; 8 bases line up with TRBD2. The CDR3 extends over 13 amino acids. Germline V gives CDR1 MDHEN, CDR2 SYDVKM. Losses at the gene ends were 1 base for V and 5 bases for J; bases not matched to a gene: 1. This chain's CDR3 is CASSLFSGNEQYF. The CDR3 nucleotides read TGTGCCAGCAGTTTATTTAGCGGGAACGAGCAGTACTTC.

This clonotype turned up a few times. The chain employs TRBV7-6 and TRBJ2-7; TRBD1 matches 8 bases. V gave up 5 bases and J gave up 6 bases; unmatched junction bases: 12. Germline V CDR1 and CDR2: SGHVS, FNYEAQ. The CDR3 runs 15 residues. CDR3 bases: TGTGCCAGCAGCCACCCGACAGGGGCTTCTATCGAGCAGTACTTC. This sequence encodes CASSHPTGASIEQYF.

This clonotype was observed many times. The rearrangement joins TRBV29-1 to TRBJ2-3, with 7 bases lining up with TRBD2. Germline CDR1 reads SQVTM; CDR2 reads ANQGSEA. V lost 7 bases to trimming and J lost 0 bases; unmatched junction nucleotides: 10. The CDR3 extends over 15 amino acids. CDR3 residues: CSAVMAGVSTDTQYF. The DNA for the CDR3 is TGCAGCGCCGTCATGGCGGGAGTGAGCACAGATACGCAGTATTTT.